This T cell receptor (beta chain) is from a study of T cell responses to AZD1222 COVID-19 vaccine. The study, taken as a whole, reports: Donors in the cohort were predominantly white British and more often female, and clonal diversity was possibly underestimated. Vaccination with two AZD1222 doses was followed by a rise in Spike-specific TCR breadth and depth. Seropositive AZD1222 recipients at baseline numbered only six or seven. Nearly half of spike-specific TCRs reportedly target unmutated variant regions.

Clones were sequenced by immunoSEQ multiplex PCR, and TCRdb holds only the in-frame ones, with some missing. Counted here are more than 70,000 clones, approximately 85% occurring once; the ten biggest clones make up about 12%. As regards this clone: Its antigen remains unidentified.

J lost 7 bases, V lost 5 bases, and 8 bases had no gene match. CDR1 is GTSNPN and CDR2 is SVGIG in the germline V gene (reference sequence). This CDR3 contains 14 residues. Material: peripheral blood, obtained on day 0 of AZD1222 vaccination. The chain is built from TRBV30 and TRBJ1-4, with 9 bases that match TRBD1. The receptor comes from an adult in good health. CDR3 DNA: TGTGCCTGGTCAACAGGGGGCGTAGGTGAAAAACTGTTTTTT. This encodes CAWSTGGVGEKLFF.